Here is one TCR beta chain with its context. Profiled with immunoSEQ multiplex PCR; TCRdb holds only in-frame clones, not every one. The table has about 110,000 clones, around 87% seen once. Between the trimmed V and J ends, which lost 3 bases and 3 bases, there was a span of 11 bases. Germline V gene lookup returns CDR1 GTSNPN and CDR2 SVGIG (reference sequence). The CDR3 runs to 13 residues. This record comes from a study of T cell responses to AZD1222 COVID-19 vaccine. The sequence was obtained from an adult in good health. This sample comprised peripheral blood, obtained on day 0 of AZD1222 vaccination. V usage is TRBV30 and J usage is TRBJ1-2; possibly TRBD1 for D (6 bases). In DNA form, the CDR3 reads TGTGCCTGGAGGCGCAGGGGAGACTATGGCTACACCTTC. This gives the protein CAWRRRGDYGYTF. Full variable domain (rest looked up from reference TRBV30 and TRBJ1-2): SQTIHQWPATLVQPVGSPLSLECTVEGTSNPNLYWYRQAAGRGLQLLFYSVGIGQISSEVPQNLSASRPQDRQFILSSKKLLLSDSGFYLCAWRRRGDYGYTFGSGTRLTVV.